This T cell receptor (beta chain) was sequenced during a study of OX40 agonist ivuxolimab in advanced cancers. Study information: Patients undergoing dose escalation presented with hepatocellular carcinoma, melanoma, renal cell or head and neck cancer.

Concerning this clone: Its matching antigen is unknown.

Broader study findings: The 0.1-3.0 mg/kg partial responders had among the lowest clonal expansion.

This table comes from immunoSEQ multiplex PCR, and its TCRdb copy is limited to in-frame clones, with some not included. Among 94,000 or so clones listed, roughly 80% were seen once. The study sampled blood at baseline, cycle 4 day 1, and cycle 7 day 1. From germline, CDR1 is SGHAT and CDR2 FQNNGV. The CDR3 contains 11 residues. With 5 bases removed from V and 6 bases from J, the gap between germline ends came to 7 bases. The sequenced sample was CD4+ or CD8+ T cells sorted from blood, obtained in a trial of the OX40 agonist ivuxolimab. The chain carries TRBV11-2 and TRBJ1-1; D not resolved. This TCR was sampled from an adult with an advanced solid tumor such as melanoma, head and neck, liver or kidney cancer. CDR3 region: CASSAKSEAFF. The CDR3 region has the DNA TGTGCCAGCAGCGCGAAATCTGAAGCTTTCTTT.